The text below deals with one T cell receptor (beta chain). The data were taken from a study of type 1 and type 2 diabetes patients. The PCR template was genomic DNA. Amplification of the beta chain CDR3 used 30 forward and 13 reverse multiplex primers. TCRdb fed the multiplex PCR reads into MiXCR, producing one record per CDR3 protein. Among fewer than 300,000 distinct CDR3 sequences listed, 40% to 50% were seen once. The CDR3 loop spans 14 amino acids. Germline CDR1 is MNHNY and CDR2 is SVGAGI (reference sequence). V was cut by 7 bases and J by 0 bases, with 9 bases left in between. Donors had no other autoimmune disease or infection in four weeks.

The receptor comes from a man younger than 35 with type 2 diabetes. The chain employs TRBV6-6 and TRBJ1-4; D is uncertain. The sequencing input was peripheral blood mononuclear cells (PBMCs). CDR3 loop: CASTGLSTNEKLFF. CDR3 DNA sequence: TGTGCCAGCACGGGTCTTTCAACTAATGAAAAACTGTTTTTT.